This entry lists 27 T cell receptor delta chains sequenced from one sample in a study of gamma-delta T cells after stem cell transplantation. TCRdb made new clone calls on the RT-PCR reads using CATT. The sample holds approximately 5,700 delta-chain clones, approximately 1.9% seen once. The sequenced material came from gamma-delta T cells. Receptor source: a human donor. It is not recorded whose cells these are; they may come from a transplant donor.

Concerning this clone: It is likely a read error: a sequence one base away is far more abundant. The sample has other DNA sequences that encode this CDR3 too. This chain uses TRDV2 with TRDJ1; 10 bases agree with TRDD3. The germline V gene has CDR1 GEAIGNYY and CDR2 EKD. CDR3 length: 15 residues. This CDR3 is CACDLLGDWTDKLIF. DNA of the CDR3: TGTGCCTGTGACTTACTGGGGGATTGGACCGATAAACTCATCTTC.

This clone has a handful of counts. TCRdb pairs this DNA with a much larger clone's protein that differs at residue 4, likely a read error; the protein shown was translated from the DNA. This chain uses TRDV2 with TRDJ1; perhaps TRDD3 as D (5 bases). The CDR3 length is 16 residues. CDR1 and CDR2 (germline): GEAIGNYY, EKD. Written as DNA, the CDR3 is TGTGCCTGTGGCACCGTGGGGCCTAGGTACACCGATAAACTCATCTTT. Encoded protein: CACGTVGPRYTDKLIF.

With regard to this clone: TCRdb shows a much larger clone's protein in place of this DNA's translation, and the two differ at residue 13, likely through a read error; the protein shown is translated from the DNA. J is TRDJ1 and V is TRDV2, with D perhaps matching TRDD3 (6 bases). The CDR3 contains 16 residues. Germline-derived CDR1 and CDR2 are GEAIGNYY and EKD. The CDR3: CACDTVGGRPGDILIF. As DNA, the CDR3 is TGTGCCTGTGACACCGTCGGGGGAAGACCGGGCGATATACTCATCTTT.

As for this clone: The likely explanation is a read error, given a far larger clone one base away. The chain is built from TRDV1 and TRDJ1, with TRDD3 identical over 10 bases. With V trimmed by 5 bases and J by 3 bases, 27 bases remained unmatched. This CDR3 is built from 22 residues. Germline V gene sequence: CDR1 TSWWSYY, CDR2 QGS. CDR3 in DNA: TGTGCTCTTGGGATACCCTTCCTAACAATGCGCCTGTACTGGGGGATCCCCGATAAACTCATCTTT. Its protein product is CALGIPFLTMRLYWGIPDKLIF.

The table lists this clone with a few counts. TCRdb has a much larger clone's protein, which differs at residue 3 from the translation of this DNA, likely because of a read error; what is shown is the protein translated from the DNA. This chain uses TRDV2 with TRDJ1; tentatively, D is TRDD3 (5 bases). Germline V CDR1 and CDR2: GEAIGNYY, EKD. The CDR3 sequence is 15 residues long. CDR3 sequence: CAYDPLGSHTDKLIF. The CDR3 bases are TGTGCCTATGACCCCTTGGGGTCCCACACCGATAAACTCATCTTT.

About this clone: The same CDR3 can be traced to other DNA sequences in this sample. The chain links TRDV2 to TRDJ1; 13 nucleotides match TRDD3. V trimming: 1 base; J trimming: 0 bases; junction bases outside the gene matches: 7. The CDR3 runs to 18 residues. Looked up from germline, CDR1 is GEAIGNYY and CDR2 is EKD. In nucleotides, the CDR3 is TGTGCCTGTGACACGGTACTGGGGGATACGGCGTACACCGATAAACTCATCTTT. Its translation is CACDTVLGDTAYTDKLIF.

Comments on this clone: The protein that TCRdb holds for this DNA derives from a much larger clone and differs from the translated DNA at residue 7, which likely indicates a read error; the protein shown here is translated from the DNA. The CDR3 loop is CACDKLVGDTDKLIF. CDR3 DNA sequence: TGTGCCTGTGACAAATTAGTTGGGGACACCGATAAACTCATCTTT. V gene TRDV2 combines with J gene TRDJ1; tentatively, D is TRDD3 (5 bases). The CDR3 has 15 residues. Trimming removed 2 bases from V and 0 bases from J, with 12 bases in between. The germline gives CDR1 GEAIGNYY, CDR2 EKD.

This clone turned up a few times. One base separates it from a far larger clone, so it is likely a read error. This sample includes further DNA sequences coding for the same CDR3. In DNA form, the CDR3 reads TGTGCCTGTGACCCGCTGGGGGCTTCCGATAAACTCATCTTT. This codes for CACDPLGASDKLIF. The rearrangement uses TRDV2 and TRDJ1, with TRDD3 identical over 7 bases. The CDR3 extends over 14 amino acids. CDR1 and CDR2 (germline): GEAIGNYY, EKD. V was pared by 3 bases and J by 3 bases, with 6 bases of the junction left unmatched.

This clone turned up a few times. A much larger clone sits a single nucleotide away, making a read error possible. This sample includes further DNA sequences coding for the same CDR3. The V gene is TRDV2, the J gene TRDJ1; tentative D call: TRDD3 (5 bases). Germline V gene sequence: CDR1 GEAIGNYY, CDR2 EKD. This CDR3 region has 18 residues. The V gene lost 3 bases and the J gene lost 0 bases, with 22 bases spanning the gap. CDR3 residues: CACDLLGRLGEYTDKLIF. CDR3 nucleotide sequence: TGTGCCTGTGACCTGCTGGGCCGGCTCGGAGAATACACCGATAAACTCATCTTT.

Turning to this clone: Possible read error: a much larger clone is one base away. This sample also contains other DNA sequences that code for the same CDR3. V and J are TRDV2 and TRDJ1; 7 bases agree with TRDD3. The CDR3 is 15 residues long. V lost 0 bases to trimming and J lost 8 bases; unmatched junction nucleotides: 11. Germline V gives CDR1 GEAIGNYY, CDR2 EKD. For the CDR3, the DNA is TGTGCCTGTGACACCGTCGGGGTGGGGGAGAAGAAACTCATCTTT. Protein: CACDTVGVGEKKLIF.

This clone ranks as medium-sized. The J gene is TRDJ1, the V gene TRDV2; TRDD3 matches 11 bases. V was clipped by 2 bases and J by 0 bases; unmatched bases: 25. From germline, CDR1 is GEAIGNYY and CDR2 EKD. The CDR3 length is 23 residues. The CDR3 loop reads CACDILEVGDTRSPHPHTDKLIF. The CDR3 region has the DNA TGTGCCTGTGACATCTTAGAGGTGGGGGATACGCGATCCCCACACCCCCACACCGATAAACTCATCTTT.

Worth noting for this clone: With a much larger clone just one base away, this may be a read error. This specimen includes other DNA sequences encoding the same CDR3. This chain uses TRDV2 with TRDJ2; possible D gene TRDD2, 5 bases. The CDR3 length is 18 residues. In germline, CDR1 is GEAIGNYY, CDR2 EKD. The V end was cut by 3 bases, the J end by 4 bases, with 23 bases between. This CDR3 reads CACDSVRTGRPSTAQLFF. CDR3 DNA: TGTGCCTGTGACTCCGTTCGTACCGGGAGGCCTTCGACAGCACAACTCTTCTTT.

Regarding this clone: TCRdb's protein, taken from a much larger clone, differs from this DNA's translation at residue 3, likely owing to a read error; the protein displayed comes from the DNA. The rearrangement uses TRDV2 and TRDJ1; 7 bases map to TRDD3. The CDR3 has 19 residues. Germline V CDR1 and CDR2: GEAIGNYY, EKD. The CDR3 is CARDMINVGGFAYTDKLIF. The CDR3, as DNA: TGTGCCCGTGACATGATCAACGTAGGGGGATTCGCCTACACCGATAAACTCATCTTT.

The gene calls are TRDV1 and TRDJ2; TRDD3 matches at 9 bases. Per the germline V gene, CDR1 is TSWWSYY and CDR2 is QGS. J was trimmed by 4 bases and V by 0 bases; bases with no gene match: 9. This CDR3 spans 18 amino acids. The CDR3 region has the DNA TGTGCTCTTGGGGAACTAGAACCCTACTGGGGGACGACAGCACAACTCTTCTTT. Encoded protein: CALGELEPYWGTTAQLFF.

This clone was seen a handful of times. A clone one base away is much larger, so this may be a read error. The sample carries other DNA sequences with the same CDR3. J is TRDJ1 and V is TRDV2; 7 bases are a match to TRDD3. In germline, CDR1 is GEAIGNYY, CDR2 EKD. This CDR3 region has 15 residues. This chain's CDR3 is CACDTVGGSTDKLIF. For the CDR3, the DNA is TGTGCCTGTGACACTGTGGGGGGATCCACCGATAAACTCATCTTC.

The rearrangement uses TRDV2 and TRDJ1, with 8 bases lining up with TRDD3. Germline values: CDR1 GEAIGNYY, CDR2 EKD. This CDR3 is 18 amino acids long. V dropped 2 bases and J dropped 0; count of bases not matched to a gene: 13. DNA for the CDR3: TGTGCCTGTGACAATCTGGGGGACAAACACTATAACACCGATAAACTCATCTTT. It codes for CACDNLGDKHYNTDKLIF.

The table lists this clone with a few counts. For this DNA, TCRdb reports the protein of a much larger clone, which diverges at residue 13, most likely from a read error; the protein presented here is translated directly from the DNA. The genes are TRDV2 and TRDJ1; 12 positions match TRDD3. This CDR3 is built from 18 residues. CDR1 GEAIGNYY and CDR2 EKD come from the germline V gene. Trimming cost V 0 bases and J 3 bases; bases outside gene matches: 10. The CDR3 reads CACDTVGLGDTPSDKLIF. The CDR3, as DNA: TGTGCCTGTGACACCGTAGGGCTGGGGGATACGCCGTCCGATAAACTCATCTTT.

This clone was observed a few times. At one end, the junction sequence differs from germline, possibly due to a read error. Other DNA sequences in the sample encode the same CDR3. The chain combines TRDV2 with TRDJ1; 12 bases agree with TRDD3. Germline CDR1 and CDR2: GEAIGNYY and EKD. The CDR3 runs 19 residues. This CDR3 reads CACDTLLGDTRPSGGKLIF. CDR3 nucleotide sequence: TGTGCCTGCGACACCTTGCTGGGGGATACGCGCCCTTCAGGTGGTAAACTCATCTTT.

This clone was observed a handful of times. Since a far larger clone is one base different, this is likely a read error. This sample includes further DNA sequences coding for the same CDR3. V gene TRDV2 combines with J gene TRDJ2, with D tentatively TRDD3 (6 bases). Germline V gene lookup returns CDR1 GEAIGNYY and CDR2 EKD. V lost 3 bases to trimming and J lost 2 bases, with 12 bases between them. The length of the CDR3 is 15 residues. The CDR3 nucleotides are TGTGCCTGTGACTTACTGGGCTCCTTGACAGCACAACTCTTCTTT. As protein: CACDLLGSLTAQLFF.

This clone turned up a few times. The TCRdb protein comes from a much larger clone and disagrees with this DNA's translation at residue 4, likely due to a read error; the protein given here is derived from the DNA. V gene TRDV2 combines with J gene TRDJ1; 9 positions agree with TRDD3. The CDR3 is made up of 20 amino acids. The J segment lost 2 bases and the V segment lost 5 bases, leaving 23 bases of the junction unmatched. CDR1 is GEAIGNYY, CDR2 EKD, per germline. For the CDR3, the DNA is TGTGCCTGTGGCCTACTAAACCCTCCTAAGGGGGATACTGAGACCGATAAACTCATCTTT. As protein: CACGLLNPPKGDTETDKLIF.

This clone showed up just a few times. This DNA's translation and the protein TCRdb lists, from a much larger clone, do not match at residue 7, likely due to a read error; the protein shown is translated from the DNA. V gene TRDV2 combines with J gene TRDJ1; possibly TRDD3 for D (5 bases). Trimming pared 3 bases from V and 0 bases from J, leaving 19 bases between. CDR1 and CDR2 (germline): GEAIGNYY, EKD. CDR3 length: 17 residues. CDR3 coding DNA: TGTGCCTGTGACGCTGTGAGGGACTTGGGGTACACCGATAAACTCATCTTT. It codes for CACDAVRDLGYTDKLIF.

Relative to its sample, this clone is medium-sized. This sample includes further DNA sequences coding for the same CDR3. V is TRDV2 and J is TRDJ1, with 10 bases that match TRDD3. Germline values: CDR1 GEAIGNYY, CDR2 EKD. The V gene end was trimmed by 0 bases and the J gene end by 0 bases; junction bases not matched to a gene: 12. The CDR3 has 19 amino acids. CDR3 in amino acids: CACDTVLGDTRKYTDKLIF. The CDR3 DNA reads TGTGCCTGTGACACCGTGTTGGGGGATACCCGAAAGTACACCGATAAACTCATCTTT.

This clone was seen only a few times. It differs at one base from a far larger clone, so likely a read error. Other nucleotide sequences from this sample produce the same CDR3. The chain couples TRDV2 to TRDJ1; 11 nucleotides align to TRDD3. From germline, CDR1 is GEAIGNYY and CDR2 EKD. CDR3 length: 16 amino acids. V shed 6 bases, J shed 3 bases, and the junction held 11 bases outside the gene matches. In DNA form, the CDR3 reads TGTGCCTGTAAACGACTGGGGGATATTTTCCCCGATAAACTCATCTTT. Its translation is CACKRLGDIFPDKLIF.

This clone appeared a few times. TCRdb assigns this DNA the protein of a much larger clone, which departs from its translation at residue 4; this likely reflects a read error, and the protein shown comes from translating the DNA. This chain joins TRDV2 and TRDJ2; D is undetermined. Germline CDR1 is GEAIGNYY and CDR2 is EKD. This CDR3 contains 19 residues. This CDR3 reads CACGTLRTGGSALTAQLFF. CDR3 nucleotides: TGTGCCTGTGGCACCCTCCGAACGGGTGGCTCAGCTTTGACAGCACAACTCTTCTTT.

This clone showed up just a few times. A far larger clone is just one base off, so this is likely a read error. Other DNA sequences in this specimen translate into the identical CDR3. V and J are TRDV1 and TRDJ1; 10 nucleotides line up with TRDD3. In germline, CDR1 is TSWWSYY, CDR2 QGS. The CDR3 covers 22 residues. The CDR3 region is CALGIPFLTMHLYWGIPDKLIF. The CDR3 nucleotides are TGTGCTCTTGGGATACCCTTCCTAACAATGCACCTGTACTGGGGGATCCCCGATAAGCTCATCTTT.

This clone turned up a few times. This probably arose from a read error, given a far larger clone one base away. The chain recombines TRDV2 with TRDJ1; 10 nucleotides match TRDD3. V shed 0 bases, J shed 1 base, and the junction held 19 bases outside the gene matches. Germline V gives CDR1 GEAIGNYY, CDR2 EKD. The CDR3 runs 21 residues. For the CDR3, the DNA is TGTGCCTGTGACACCGTGGGGAGTACTGGGGGATTGGGTCCTCTCACCGATAAACTCATCTTT. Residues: CACDTVGSTGGLGPLTDKLIF.

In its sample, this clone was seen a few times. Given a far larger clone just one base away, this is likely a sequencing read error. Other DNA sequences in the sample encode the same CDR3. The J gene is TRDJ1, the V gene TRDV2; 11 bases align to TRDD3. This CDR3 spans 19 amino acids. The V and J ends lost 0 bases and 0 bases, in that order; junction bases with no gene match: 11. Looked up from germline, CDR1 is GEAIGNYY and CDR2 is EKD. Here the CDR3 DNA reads TGTGCCTGTGACACCTACTGGGGGATAAGCACTTCGAACACCGATAAACTCATCTTT. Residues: CACDTYWGISTSNTDKLIF.